This T cell receptor (beta chain) was identified in a study of cytomegalovirus exposure and HLA in healthy donors. This PCR relied on a set of 60 Vbeta primers and 13 Jbeta primers. TCRdb keeps only in-frame clones here, not all; method: immunoSEQ multiplex PCR. The table records 150,000 to 200,000 clones, nearly 80% of them present only once. CDR3 length equals 14 residues. Trimming took off 3 bases at V and 5 bases at J, with 12 bases between the two ends. Germline loops: CDR1 PRHDT, CDR2 FYEKMQ (reference sequence). Sequenced sample: PBMCs. This sequence joins TRBV13 and TRBJ2-3; D not certain. The clonotype originates from a woman aged 30 to 39 in good health and CMV-seropositive. The CDR3 DNA reads as TGTGCCAGCAGCTTTTCGGGTATAGAAGATACGCAGTATTTT. The encoded protein is CASSFSGIEDTQYF.